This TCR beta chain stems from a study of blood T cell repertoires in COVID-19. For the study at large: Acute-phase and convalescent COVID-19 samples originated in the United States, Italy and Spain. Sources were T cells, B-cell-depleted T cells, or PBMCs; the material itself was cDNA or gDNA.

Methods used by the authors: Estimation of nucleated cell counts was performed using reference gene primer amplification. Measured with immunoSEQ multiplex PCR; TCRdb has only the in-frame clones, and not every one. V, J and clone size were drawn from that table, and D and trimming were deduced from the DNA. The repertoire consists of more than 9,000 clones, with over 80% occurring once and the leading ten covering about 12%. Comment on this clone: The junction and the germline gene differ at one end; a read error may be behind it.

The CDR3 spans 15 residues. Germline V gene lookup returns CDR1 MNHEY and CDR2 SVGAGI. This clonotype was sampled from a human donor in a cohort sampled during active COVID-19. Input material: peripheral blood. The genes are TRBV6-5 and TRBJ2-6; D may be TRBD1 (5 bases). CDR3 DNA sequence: TGTGTCAGCACCCAGGGTTCAGCTGGGGCCAACGTCCTGACTTTC. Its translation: CVSTQGSAGANVLTF.